The rows below give T cell receptor beta chains drawn from one sample of a study of T-cell memory formation after mild COVID-19. TCRdb fed the 5' RACE reads into MiXCR, producing one record per CDR3 protein. The table shows around 510,000 distinct CDR3 sequences, with about a fifth occurring only once. What was sequenced was PBMCs or a T cell subset sorted from them (not recorded which). The receptor set was obtained from an adult woman who had mild COVID-19 (a few samples of this study predate the infection). Cell type and time point are not known. Both conserved end residues are part of each CDR3. Fields, in order: J gene, D gene, V gene, clone size, CDR3 DNA, CDR3 protein. A D gene is named only where the DNA matches it firmly. Clone size is not always given. Where it is, it says once, few, many or a class for expanded clones.

TRBJ2-1 | TRBD2 | TRBV7-8 | few | TGTGCCAGCAGCTGGAGGGTTAGCGGGAGGACCTACAATGAGCAGTTCTTC | CASSWRVSGRTYNEQFF
TRBJ1-1 | TRBD1 | TRBV6-5 | once | TGTGCCAGCAGCGGAAGGGGGCTGGACACTGAAGCTTTCTTT | CASSGRGLDTEAFF
TRBJ2-3 | . | TRBV2 | . | TGTGCCAGTCTAGGGAGCGCCACCCCAGATACGCAGTATTTT | CASLGSATPDTQYF
TRBJ2-3 | TRBD2 | TRBV10-1 | . | TGCGCCAGCAGTGAGTCGACCGGACTAGGCACAGATACGCAGTATTTT | CASSESTGLGTDTQYF
TRBJ2-2 | TRBD1 | TRBV5-1 | many | TGCGCCAGCAGTCAGGGACAGGGCACCGGGGAGCTGTTTTTT | CASSQGQGTGELFF
TRBJ1-1 | . | TRBV2 | few | TGTGCCAGCAGTCGGCCCGGGACGGTGAACACTGAAGCTTTCTTT | CASSRPGTVNTEAFF
TRBJ2-1 | TRBD2 | TRBV15 | many | TGTGCCACCAGCAGTTCTAGCGGGAGACCCCAGTTCTTC | CATSSSSGRPQFF
TRBJ2-1 | TRBD2 | TRBV7-3 | . | TGTGCCAGCCGGAGCGGGGGTGAAGAGCAGTTCTTC | CASRSGGEEQFF
TRBJ1-3 | TRBD1 | TRBV28 | few | TGTGCCAGCAGTACCCTGTGGGACAGTTCGGGAAACACCATATATTTT | CASSTLWDSSGNTIYF
TRBJ2-5 | TRBD2 | TRBV6-2/TRBV6-3 | few | TGTGCCAGCAGTTTTAGCGGGAGAGAAGAGACCCAGTACTTC | CASSFSGREETQYF